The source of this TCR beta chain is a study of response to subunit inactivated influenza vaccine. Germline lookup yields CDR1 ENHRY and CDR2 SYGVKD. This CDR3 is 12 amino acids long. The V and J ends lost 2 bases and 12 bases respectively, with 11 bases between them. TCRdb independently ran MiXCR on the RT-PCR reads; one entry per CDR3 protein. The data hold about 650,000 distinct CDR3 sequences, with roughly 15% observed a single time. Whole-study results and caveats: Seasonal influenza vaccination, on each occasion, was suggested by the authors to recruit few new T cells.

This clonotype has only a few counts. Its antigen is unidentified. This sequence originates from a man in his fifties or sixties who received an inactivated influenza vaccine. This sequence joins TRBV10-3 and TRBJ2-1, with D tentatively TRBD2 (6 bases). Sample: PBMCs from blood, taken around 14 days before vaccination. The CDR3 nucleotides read TGTGCCATCAGTGAGCCCGGGAGAGGGCAGTTCTTC. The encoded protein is CAISEPGRGQFF.